This TCR beta chain was sequenced in a study of blood T cell repertoires in COVID-19. The overall study: The study drew acute and convalescent COVID-19 samples from the United States, Italy and Spain. T cells, B-cell-depleted T cells, or PBMCs provided the cDNA or gDNA that served as material.

Per the study methods: Estimates of nucleated cell counts were drawn from the amplification of reference gene primers. Repertoires were generated with immunoSEQ multiplex PCR, while TCRdb's copy carries only in-frame clones and drops some. That table furnishes V, J and clone size, whereas the DNA furnished D and trimming. Seen here are over 85,000 clones, 88% observed once, and the top ten hold approximately 3.3%. Looked up from germline, CDR1 is SGHDT and CDR2 is YYEEEE. V lost 7 bases, J lost 5 bases, and 5 bases stayed unmatched. CDR3 length: 14 amino acids. The TCR comes from a woman between 50 and 59 years old with acute or convalescent COVID-19. Sample: peripheral blood. The chain links TRBV5-6 to TRBJ2-5, with 13 bases matching TRBD2. Here the CDR3 reads CASRTSGSGETQYF. Here the CDR3 DNA reads TGTGCCAGCCGGACTAGCGGGAGTGGGGAGACCCAGTACTTC.